A single sample gave rise to the 20 T cell receptor beta chains below, sequenced in a study of Graves' ophthalmopathy and Graves' hyperthyroidism. The sequenced template was RNA, covering the TCR beta CDR3 region. HTBI-primed RT-PCR formed the first round, and a multiplex PCR formed the second. In TCRdb, the multiplex PCR reads were re-called with MiXCR into one record per CDR3 protein. Of over a million distinct CDR3 sequences in the sample, about 35% are singletons; the top ten hold over 8.5%. The specimen was peripheral blood or thyroid tissue (not recorded which). The receptors come from an adult man with Graves' hyperthyroidism.

Concerning this clonotype: No conserved phenylalanine or tryptophan ends this CDR3, so it is likely a read error. The V and J genes are TRBV7-9 and TRBJ2-7; weak D call: TRBD2 (7 bases). Germline V gene lookup returns CDR1 SEHNR and CDR2 FQNEAQ (reference sequence). The CDR3 loop spans 15 amino acids. In nucleotides, the CDR3 is TGCGCCAGCAGCCAAGATAGGGGGGGGCCGTTCGAGCAGTACCTC. It yields the protein CASSQDRGGPFEQYL.

This clonotype appeared many times. V gene TRBV7-9 combines with J gene TRBJ2-7; D not certain. Germline CDR1 is SEHNR and CDR2 is FQNEAQ (reference sequence). The V gene lost 5 bases and the J gene lost 3 bases, with 14 bases spanning the gap. The CDR3 consists of 14 residues. The CDR3 loop is CASSPTQYVYEQYF. In nucleotides, the CDR3 is TGTGCCAGCAGCCCGACCCAATACGTCTACGAGCAGTACTTC.

This clonotype was observed at least ten times. CDR3 sequence reads: CASFRDRLYGYTF. CDR3 DNA: TGTGCCAGCTTTCGGGACAGGCTTTATGGCTACACCTTC. This chain joins TRBV7-2 and TRBJ1-2, with 8 bases lining up with TRBD1. Germline assignment: CDR1 SGHTA and CDR2 FQGNSA. Losses at the gene ends were 8 bases for V and 5 bases for J; bases not matched to a gene: 7. CDR3 length equals 13 residues.

This clonotype was found many times. The chain links TRBV19 to TRBJ1-5; a possible D gene is TRBD1 (5 bases). The CDR3 extends over 16 amino acids. V lost 5 bases and J lost 6, with 20 bases in between. The V gene's germline CDR1 is LNHDA and CDR2 SQIVND (reference sequence). The CDR3 loop reads CASSGMDKLTGQPQHF. In nucleotides, the CDR3 is TGTGCCAGTAGTGGTATGGACAAGCTAACGGGTCAGCCCCAGCATTTT.

The chain is built from TRBV12-3 or TRBV12-4 and TRBJ2-5, with 8 positions matching TRBD2. Trimming took 3 bases from V and 0 from J; bases not matched to a gene: 24. There are 22 residues in the CDR3. CDR3 sequence reads: CASSFSSLSSGGRNRYQETQYF. The CDR3 nucleotides read TGTGCCAGCAGTTTTTCCTCCCTTAGTTCGGGGGGGCGGAACCGTTACCAAGAGACCCAGTACTTC.

This clonotype was picked up many times. The junction differs from germline at one of its ends, possibly a read error. V and J are TRBV6-5 and TRBJ2-7; D remains unclear. The CDR3 contains 11 residues. Germline CDR1 and CDR2: MNHEY and SVGAGI. Here the CDR3 reads CASSHHYAQYF. The CDR3 nucleotides are TGTGCCAGCAGTCACCACTACGCGCAGTACTTC.

The chain joins TRBV7-3 to TRBJ2-2, with D hard to call. Trimming took 5 bases from V and 1 from J, leaving 14 bases between them. The CDR3 spans 16 residues. Germline V gene data show CDR1 as SGHTA and CDR2 as FQGTGA. The CDR3 bases are TGTGCCAGCAGCCGTTTCATGGTTGGGAACACCGGGGAGCTGTTTTTT. Its translation: CASSRFMVGNTGELFF.

The chain recombines TRBV20-1 with TRBJ2-7; either TRBD1 or TRBD2 may fit D (5 bases each). CDR3 size: 15 residues. In germline, CDR1 is DFQATT, CDR2 SNEGSKA (reference sequence). Trimming left V 6 bases short and J 3 bases short, with 21 bases between. The CDR3 loop is CSASSRRDGRYEQYF. The DNA for the CDR3 is TGCAGTGCCAGTAGTCGCCGGGACGGCCGCTACGAGCAGTACTTC.

V and J are TRBV29-1 and TRBJ2-5, with D possibly TRBD2 on 5 matching bases. From germline, CDR1 is SQVTM and CDR2 ANQGSEA. The CDR3 covers 11 residues. V lost 6 bases to trimming and J lost 7 bases, with 12 bases between them. This CDR3 reads CSVAVRGTQYF. For the CDR3, the DNA is TGCAGCGTAGCAGTCCGGGGGACCCAGTACTTC.

This clonotype was found many times. This chain links TRBV7-2 with TRBJ1-5; TRBD1 agrees at 8 bases. The trim removed 4 bases at V and 4 bases at J, leaving 9 bases unmatched. Germline lookup yields CDR1 SGHTA and CDR2 FQGNSA. The CDR3 contains 16 residues. The CDR3 region is CASSSRTRGPNQPQHF. The CDR3 coding sequence is TGTGCCAGCAGCTCGAGGACCAGGGGGCCTAATCAGCCCCAGCATTTT. Combining the CDR3 with reference TRBV7-2 and TRBJ1-5 gives the whole variable domain GAGVSQSPSNKVTEKGKDVELRCDPISGHTALYWYRQSLGQGLEFLIYFQGNSAPDKSGLPSDRFSAERTGGSVSTLTIQRTQQEDSAVYLCASSSRTRGPNQPQHFGDGTRLSIL.

This clonotype occurred a few times. A clone one base away is much larger, so this may be a read error. V gene TRBV7-8 combines with J gene TRBJ1-1; tentative D call: TRBD1 (6 bases). Germline CDR1 is SGHVS and CDR2 is FQNEAQ. The CDR3 is 14 residues long. The CDR3 spells CASSLTGFDTEALF. The CDR3 coding sequence is TGTGCCAGCAGCTTAACAGGGTTCGACACTGAAGCTCTCTTT.

V is TRBV7-1 and J is TRBJ1-1; tentative D call: TRBD1 (5 bases). TRBV7-1 carries the ORF label, with uncertain function. V lost 3 bases to trimming and J lost 0 bases, with 14 bases between them. This CDR3 has 16 residues. The CDR3 coding sequence is TGTGCCAGCAGCTCGATTAGCGGGGGGTTGAACACTGAAGCTTTCTTT. It translates to CASSSISGGLNTEAFF.

The chain joins TRBV6-6 to TRBJ1-2; TRBD1 might be the D (5 bases). The ends were cut back, 8 bases at V and 7 bases at J, with 20 bases in the middle. This CDR3 contains 14 residues. Germline lookup yields CDR1 MNHNY and CDR2 SVGAGI (reference sequence). This CDR3 is CASRRDPSVGGYTF. In DNA, the CDR3 is TGTGCCAGCCGCCGGGACCCCAGTGTAGGTGGCTACACCTTC.

This clonotype has at least ten counts. The chain uses TRBV12-3 or TRBV12-4 and TRBJ1-2; D is ambiguous. Deletions cut 3 bases from V and 4 bases from J, with 15 bases between. The CDR3 consists of 15 residues. The CDR3 sequence is CASSLGDGGLYGYTF. The CDR3 nucleotides read TGTGCCAGCAGTTTGGGCGACGGTGGACTCTATGGCTACACCTTC.

This clonotype was recorded at least ten times. The gene calls are TRBV29-1 and TRBJ2-7; D possibly corresponds to TRBD1 (5 bases). Germline-derived CDR1 and CDR2 are SQVTM and ANQGSEA. The CDR3 is 10 residues long. V dropped 5 bases and J dropped 6 bases, with 8 bases sitting between them. The CDR3 reads CSVLDSEQYF. The CDR3 DNA reads as TGCAGCGTTTTAGACAGCGAGCAGTACTTC.

This clonotype has more than one count but fewer than ten. The CDR3 loop is CATSGYEQYF. CDR3 DNA: TGTGCCACGAGTGGGTACGAGCAGTACTTC. This chain connects TRBV6-1 to TRBJ2-7; D is ambiguous. The CDR3 runs 10 residues. V was clipped by 10 bases and J by 4 bases, with 8 bases between them. Germline values: CDR1 MNHNS, CDR2 SASEGT.

The rearrangement uses TRBV6-5 and TRBJ2-5; D perhaps matches TRBD1 (6 bases). The germline V and J ends were trimmed by 2 bases and 0 bases, with 37 bases remaining between them. Germline CDR1 reads MNHEY; CDR2 reads SVGAGI. This CDR3 is 24 amino acids long. The CDR3 sequence is CASSYPFGLGAKSSKPYDQETQYF. The CDR3 DNA follows: TGTGCCAGCAGTTACCCTTTTGGCCTGGGGGCTAAGTCAAGTAAACCCTACGACCAAGAGACCCAGTACTTC.

Many counts were recorded for this clonotype. V usage is TRBV19 and J usage is TRBJ1-1; D is unresolved. CDR3 length: 12 amino acids. Between the trimmed V and J ends, which lost 5 bases and 5 bases, there was a span of 9 bases. Germline V lookup: CDR1 LNHDA, CDR2 SQIVND (reference sequence). CDR3: CASSPGSTEAFF. CDR3 nucleotide sequence: TGTGCCAGTAGTCCAGGCAGTACTGAAGCTTTCTTT.

The gene calls are TRBV25-1 and TRBJ1-1, with TRBD1 matching over 8 bases. J lost 4 bases, V lost 8 bases, and 12 bases had no gene match. The CDR3 consists of 15 residues. Germline-derived CDR1 and CDR2 are MGHDK and SYGVNS. CDR3 residues: CASAIPGQAFTEAFF. The CDR3 nucleotides read TGTGCCAGCGCCATTCCGGGACAGGCTTTCACTGAAGCTTTCTTT. Full variable domain (outside the CDR3, taken from reference TRBV25-1 and TRBJ1-1): EADIYQTPRYLVIGTGKKITLECSQTMGHDKMYWYQQDPGMELHLIHYSYGVNSTEKGDLSSESTVSRIRTEHFPLTLESARPSHTSQYLCASAIPGQAFTEAFFGQGTRLTVV.

This clonotype was observed a handful of times. This chain uses TRBV4-3 with TRBJ1-6; TRBD1 might be the D (6 bases). The germline V gene encodes CDR1 LGHNA and CDR2 YSLEER. The CDR3 has 17 residues. Trimming removed 0 bases at V and 1 base at J, with 10 bases between. The CDR3 loop is CASSQEGGGSYNSPLHF. In DNA, the CDR3 is TGCGCCAGCAGCCAAGAAGGGGGGGGGTCCTATAATTCACCCCTCCACTTT.